These 26 T cell receptor beta chains came from one sample sequenced in a study of blood T cell repertoires in COVID-19 (dated by TCRdb to the early 2020s). The library was made by the immunoSEQ multiplex PCR assay. TCRdb took over this immuneACCESS table, retaining in-frame rearrangements with V and J assigned. Such tables are incomplete; in checked studies, under half of the missing clones stem from an unresolved V gene, and the remainder is unexplained. In this sample the table shows about 230,000 clones, 89% of which occur a single time. The ten largest clones take up roughly 4% of the sample. Sequenced input: PBMCs or T cells enriched from blood (not recorded which). The source of these receptors is a woman aged 30 to 39 with acute COVID-19.

This chain uses TRBV6-6 with TRBJ2-7; weak D call: TRBD2 (7 bases). Between the trimmed V and J ends, which lost 2 bases and 3 bases, there was a span of 17 bases. CDR3 size: 16 residues. Per the germline V gene, CDR1 is MNHNY and CDR2 is SVGAGI (reference sequence). The CDR3 DNA sequence: TGTGCCAGCAGTTACCCAGAGGGGGGGGGCCTCTACGAGCAGTACTTC. Translated: CASSYPEGGGLYEQYF.

The count of this clone is one. The chain recombines TRBV5-1 with TRBJ2-7, with TRBD1 matching 8 bases. Germline V gives CDR1 SGHRS, CDR2 YFSETQ. CDR3 length equals 17 residues. J lost 3 bases, V lost 4 bases, and 15 bases had no gene match. DNA of the CDR3: TGCGCCAGCAGCCTAAGATACCAACCCACAGGGGGCTACGAGCAGTACTTC. This codes for CASSLRYQPTGGYEQYF.

The rearrangement links TRBV24-1 to TRBJ2-3; possibly TRBD2 for D (6 bases). V gave up 4 bases and J gave up 4 bases, with 14 bases separating them. Germline CDR1 and CDR2: KGHDR and SFDVKD. The CDR3 contains 15 residues. CDR3 coding DNA: TGTGCCACCAGTGACCGACTAGATGGCGCAGATACGCAGTATTTT. Translation gives CATSDRLDGADTQYF.

V and J are TRBV9 and TRBJ2-7; 10 positions agree with TRBD1. The CDR3 runs 15 residues. The germline gives CDR1 SGDLS, CDR2 YYNGEE. The J segment lost 7 bases and the V segment lost 2 bases, leaving 9 bases of the junction unmatched. CDR3 loop: CASSVRTGTGDEQYF. The CDR3 nucleotides are TGTGCCAGCAGCGTTAGGACCGGGACAGGGGATGAGCAGTACTTC.

The chain uses TRBV23-1 and TRBJ2-3, with 7 positions matching TRBD2. TRBV23-1 falls under the ORF class, with uncertain function. Unmatched junction bases numbered 8, after V lost 7 bases and J lost 1 base. The CDR3 totals 15 residues. The CDR3 sequence is CASKERGGCTDTQYF. Here the CDR3 DNA reads TGCGCCAGCAAGGAGCGGGGTGGTTGCACAGATACGCAGTATTTT.

V gene TRBV5-4 combines with J gene TRBJ2-7; D gene uncertain. This CDR3 has 15 residues. Per the germline V gene, CDR1 is SGHNT and CDR2 is YYREEE (reference sequence). V lost 0 bases to trimming and J lost 6 bases, with 16 bases between them. CDR3 amino acids: CASSLDRVFGIEQYF. The CDR3 coding sequence is TGTGCCAGCAGCTTGGATCGGGTATTCGGTATCGAGCAGTACTTC.

The V gene is TRBV5-4, the J gene TRBJ1-1; 9 nucleotides match TRBD1. This CDR3 region has 18 residues. Looked up from germline, CDR1 is SGHNT and CDR2 is YYREEE (reference sequence). V lost 4 bases and J lost 4; bases outside the gene matches: 17. In DNA, the CDR3 is TGTGCCAGCAGCCCGGCGTGGGGACAGGGAAGGATGGGCACTGAAGCTTTCTTT. Its translation is CASSPAWGQGRMGTEAFF. Looking up the rest from reference TRBV5-4 and TRBJ1-1 gives the full variable domain: ETGVTQSPTHLIKTRGQQVTLRCSSQSGHNTVSWYQQALGQGPQFIFQYYREEENGRGNFPPRFSGLQFPNYSSELNVNALELDDSALYLCASSPAWGQGRMGTEAFFGQGTRLTVV.

This clone was seen a single time. The chain uses TRBV28 and TRBJ2-5, with TRBD2 as a possible D gene (6 bases). The CDR3 runs 15 residues. Germline CDR1 reads MDHEN; CDR2 reads SYDVKM. Trimming took 4 bases from V and 3 from J, leaving 15 bases between them. The DNA of the CDR3 is TGTGCCAGCAGTTATTCGGGACTCCGAAAAGAGACCCAGTACTTC. As protein: CASSYSGLRKETQYF.

The chain recombines TRBV5-4 with TRBJ1-5; D perhaps matches TRBD1 (6 bases). Germline V CDR1 and CDR2: SGHNT, YYREEE (reference sequence). The V end lost 2 bases, the J end lost 5 bases, and 8 bases lay between the germline ends. This CDR3 spans 13 amino acids. CDR3 sequence: CASSFDRYQPQHF. The DNA of the CDR3 is TGTGCCAGCAGCTTCGACAGGTATCAGCCCCAGCATTTT.

In its sample, this clone was seen a few times. The chain uses TRBV9 and TRBJ1-5; the D gene is possibly TRBD1 (5 bases). Germline CDR1 and CDR2: SGDLS and YYNGEE. The CDR3 totals 14 residues. V gave up 3 bases and J gave up 3 bases, with 10 bases separating them. DNA for the CDR3: TGTGCCAGCAGCGCAACGGGGGACAATCAGCCCCAGCATTTT. It is translated as CASSATGDNQPQHF.

The chain carries TRBV15 and TRBJ1-5; weak D call: TRBD1 (5 bases). The length of the CDR3 is 15 residues. Trimming left V 5 bases short and J 0 bases short, with 11 bases between. Germline V gives CDR1 LNHNV, CDR2 YYDKDF (reference sequence). CDR3 in amino acids: CATSGAGNSNQPQHF. The CDR3 region has the DNA TGTGCCACCAGCGGGGCGGGGAATAGCAATCAGCCCCAGCATTTT.

Turning to this clone: At the DNA level, this CDR3 is encoded by other sequences in the same sample as well. The chain has TRBV6-5 and TRBJ1-5, with D perhaps matching TRBD1 (5 bases). Germline-derived CDR1 and CDR2 are MNHEY and SVGAGI. Between the trimmed V and J ends, which lost 4 bases and 4 bases, there was a span of 14 bases. The CDR3 runs 15 residues. In DNA, the CDR3 is TGTGCCAGCAGTTTAGGGACGGGGGGAAATCAGCCCCAGCATTTT. Translated, it gives CASSLGTGGNQPQHF.

Here the CDR3 reads CASSSPQGHSYEQYF. The DNA of the CDR3 is TGTGCCAGCAGTTCCCCGCAGGGACATTCCTACGAGCAGTACTTC. V and J are TRBV28 and TRBJ2-7, with D tentatively TRBD1 (6 bases). CDR1 is MDHEN, CDR2 SYDVKM, per germline. The CDR3 has 15 amino acids. V was pared by 4 bases and J by 1 base, with 14 bases between.

The chain employs TRBV11-2 and TRBJ2-2; 9 bases are a match to TRBD2. There are 16 residues in the CDR3. Trimming removed 5 bases from V and 4 bases from J; junction bases left unmatched: 8. Per germline, CDR1 SGHAT and CDR2 FQNNGV. CDR3 sequence: CASSPGTSRRTGELFF. CDR3 nucleotide sequence: TGTGCCAGCAGCCCTGGGACTAGCCGACGCACCGGGGAGCTGTTTTTT.

The CDR3 DNA follows: TGCAGTGCTACAGGGTTCGCTGAAGCTTTCTTT. It translates to CSATGFAEAFF. The rearrangement uses TRBV20-1 and TRBJ1-1; D possibly corresponds to TRBD1 (5 bases). This CDR3 contains 11 residues. V lost 4 bases, J lost 6 bases, and 9 bases lay in between. Germline CDR1 reads DFQATT; CDR2 reads SNEGSKA (reference sequence).

The gene calls are TRBV30 and TRBJ1-5; 10 bases fit TRBD1. This CDR3 is 14 amino acids long. CDR1 is GTSNPN and CDR2 is SVGIG in the germline V gene (reference sequence). V shed 0 bases, J shed 9 bases, and the junction held 5 bases outside the gene matches. CDR3 protein: CAWSVGTGAWPQHF. CDR3 sequence (DNA): TGTGCCTGGAGTGTCGGGACAGGGGCTTGGCCCCAGCATTTT.

V usage is TRBV2 and J usage is TRBJ1-1; the D is unclear. V dropped 2 bases and J dropped 2 bases, with 12 bases sitting between them. Germline V gives CDR1 SNHLY, CDR2 FYNNEI. The CDR3 has 15 amino acids. Here the CDR3 DNA reads TGTGCCAGCAGTGAATCCCCAGGCCGAAACACTGAAGCTTTCTTT. It translates to CASSESPGRNTEAFF.

V is TRBV24-1 and J is TRBJ1-3; D remains unclear. The V end was cut by 6 bases, the J end by 1 base, with 12 bases between. The CDR3 is 15 amino acids. CDR1 and CDR2 (germline): KGHDR, SFDVKD. Here the CDR3 reads CATSSGGVSGNTIYF. The CDR3, as DNA: TGTGCCACCAGTAGTGGCGGGGTTTCTGGAAACACCATATATTTT.

The V and J genes are TRBV2 and TRBJ1-1; D possibly corresponds to TRBD1 (5 bases). CDR1 is SNHLY, CDR2 FYNNEI, per germline. V lost 7 bases to trimming and J lost 1 base, with 13 bases between them. The CDR3 has 14 residues. CDR3 in DNA: TGTGCCAGCACCCCCCAGGGTTGGAACACTGAAGCTTTCTTT. Amino acid sequence: CASTPQGWNTEAFF.

The chain has TRBV5-1 and TRBJ1-4; 8 bases are a match to TRBD1. Germline V gives CDR1 SGHRS, CDR2 YFSETQ. CDR3 length: 13 residues. V was pared by 5 bases and J by 8 bases, with 5 bases of the junction left unmatched. The DNA for the CDR3 is TGCGCCAGCAGACTTGGACAGGGCGAAAAACTGTTTTTT. This encodes CASRLGQGEKLFF.

Only one count was recorded for this clone. This rearrangement joins TRBV7-2 to TRBJ2-3; TRBD2 matches at 11 bases. V dropped 4 bases and J dropped 4; count of bases not matched to a gene: 7. Per the germline V gene, CDR1 is SGHTA and CDR2 is FQGNSA. This CDR3 contains 16 residues. CDR3: CASSSSGGRFADTQYF. The CDR3 DNA follows: TGTGCCAGCAGCTCTAGCGGGGGGAGGTTCGCAGATACGCAGTATTTT.

The chain joins TRBV9 to TRBJ2-5, with D perhaps matching TRBD2 (6 bases). V shed 4 bases and J shed 5 bases, with 18 bases lying between them. Germline V gene lookup returns CDR1 SGDLS and CDR2 YYNGEE. CDR3 length equals 15 residues. CDR3 sequence: CASSTQTSNAETQYF. In DNA form, the CDR3 reads TGTGCCAGCAGCACCCAGACTAGTAATGCGGAGACCCAGTACTTC.

V is TRBV12-5 and J is TRBJ2-7; D may be TRBD2 (8 bases). The ends were cut back, 1 base at V and 0 bases at J, with 16 bases in the middle. The germline gives CDR1 LGHNT, CDR2 FRNRAP. This CDR3 has 17 residues. This CDR3 reads CASGLGETGTSSYEQYF. CDR3 nucleotides: TGTGCTAGTGGTTTGGGCGAGACAGGGACTAGCTCCTACGAGCAGTACTTC. The entire variable domain, with the rest obtained from reference TRBV12-5 and TRBJ2-7, is as follows: DARVTQTPRHKVTEMGQEVTMRCQPILGHNTVFWYRQTMMQGLELLAYFRNRAPLDDSGMPKDRFSAEMPDATLATLKIQPSEPRDSAVYFCASGLGETGTSSYEQYFGPGTRLTVT.

The CDR3 nucleotides are TGTGCCAGTAGTATGGACAGCCGAGGAAACACCATATATTTT. This gives the protein CASSMDSRGNTIYF. This sequence joins TRBV19 and TRBJ1-3, with D perhaps matching TRBD1 (6 bases). This CDR3 has 14 amino acids. V lost 3 bases and J 4 bases, leaving 10 bases between the germline ends. The germline gives CDR1 LNHDA, CDR2 SQIVND (reference sequence).

This clone occurred once. This CDR3 is CASSKSQGQLNEKLFF. In nucleotides, the CDR3 is TGTGCCAGCAGCAAATCCCAGGGGCAGTTGAATGAAAAACTGTTTTTT. The chain uses TRBV21-1 and TRBJ1-4; the table's D call TRBD1 went unverified against the DNA. TRBV21-1 is classified as a pseudogene. The CDR3 contains 16 residues.

This chain connects TRBV10-1 to TRBJ2-7, with D perhaps matching TRBD1 (5 bases). V was shortened by 2 bases and J by 0 bases, with 11 bases between the two germline ends. CDR3 length equals 15 residues. CDR1 is WNHNN and CDR2 is SYGVQD in the germline V gene (reference sequence). CDR3 in DNA: TGCGCCAGCAGTGAGAACACCGACAGCTCCTACGAGCAGTACTTC. This encodes CASSENTDSSYEQYF.